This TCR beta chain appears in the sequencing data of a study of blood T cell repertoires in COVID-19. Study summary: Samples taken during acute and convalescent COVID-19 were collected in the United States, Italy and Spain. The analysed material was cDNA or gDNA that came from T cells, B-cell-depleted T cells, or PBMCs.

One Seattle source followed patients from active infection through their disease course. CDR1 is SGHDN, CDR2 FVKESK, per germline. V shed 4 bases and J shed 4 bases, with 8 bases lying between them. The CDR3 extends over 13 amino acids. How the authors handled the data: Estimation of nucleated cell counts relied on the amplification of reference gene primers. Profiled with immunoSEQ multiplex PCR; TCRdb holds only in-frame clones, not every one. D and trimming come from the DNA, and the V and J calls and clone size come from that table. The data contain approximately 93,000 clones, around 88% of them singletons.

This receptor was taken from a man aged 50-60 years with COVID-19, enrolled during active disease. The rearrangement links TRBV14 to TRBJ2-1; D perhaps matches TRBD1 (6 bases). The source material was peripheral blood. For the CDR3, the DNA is TGTGCCAGCAGCCGGGGACATTACAATGAGCAGTTCTTC. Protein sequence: CASSRGHYNEQFF.